The clone carrying this T cell receptor beta chain appeared a single time. V lost 5 bases to trimming and J lost 4 bases; unmatched junction nucleotides: 5. Germline V CDR1 and CDR2: MNHEY, SMNVEV (reference sequence). CDR3 size: 14 residues. These data originate in a study of blood T cell repertoires in COVID-19. Study context: Sources were T cells, B-cell-depleted T cells, or PBMCs; the material itself was cDNA or gDNA.

Methods used by the authors: Amplification of reference gene primers provided the estimated nucleated cell counts. Libraries were prepared by immunoSEQ multiplex PCR; TCRdb keeps only in-frame clonotypes and omits some of them. V, J and clone size are taken as reported in that table, and D and trimming were inferred from the DNA itself. The profile covers over 300,000 clones, with around 87% appearing a single time and 6.5% to 7% taken by the ten largest. Sequenced material: peripheral blood. The V gene is TRBV27, the J gene TRBJ1-5, with 7 bases that match TRBD1. This TCR was sampled from a man aged 18 to 30 with active or convalescent COVID-19. The CDR3, as DNA: TGTGCCAGCAGTCCCTGGGACAGAAATCAGCCCCAGCATTTT. It encodes CASSPWDRNQPQHF.